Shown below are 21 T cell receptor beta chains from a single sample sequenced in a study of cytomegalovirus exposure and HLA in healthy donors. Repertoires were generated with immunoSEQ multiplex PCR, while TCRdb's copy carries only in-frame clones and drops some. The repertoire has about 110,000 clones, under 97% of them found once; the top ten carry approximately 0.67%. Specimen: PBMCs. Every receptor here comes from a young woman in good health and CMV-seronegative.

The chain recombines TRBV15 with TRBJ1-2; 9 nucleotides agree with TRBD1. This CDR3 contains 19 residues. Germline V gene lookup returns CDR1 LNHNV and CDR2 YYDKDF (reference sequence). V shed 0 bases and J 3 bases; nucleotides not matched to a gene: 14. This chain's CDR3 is CATSRERGPGTGRDYGYTF. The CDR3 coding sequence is TGTGCCACCAGCAGAGAGCGCGGGCCAGGGACAGGGAGGGACTATGGCTACACCTTC.

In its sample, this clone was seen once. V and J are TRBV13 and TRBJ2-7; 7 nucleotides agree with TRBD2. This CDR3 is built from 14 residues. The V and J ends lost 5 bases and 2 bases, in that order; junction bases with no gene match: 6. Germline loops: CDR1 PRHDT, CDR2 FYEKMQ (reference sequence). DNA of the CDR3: TGTGCCAGCAGCCGCTCTAGCGGAGCCTACGAGCAGTACTTC. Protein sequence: CASSRSSGAYEQYF.

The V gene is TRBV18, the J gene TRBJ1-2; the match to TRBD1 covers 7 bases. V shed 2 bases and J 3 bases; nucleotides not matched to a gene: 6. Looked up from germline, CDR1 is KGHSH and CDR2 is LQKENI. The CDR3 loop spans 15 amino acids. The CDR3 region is CASSPWDSSDYGYTF. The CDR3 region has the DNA TGTGCCAGCTCACCATGGGACAGCTCTGACTATGGCTACACCTTC. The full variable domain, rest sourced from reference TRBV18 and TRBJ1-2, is NAGVMQNPRHLVRRRGQEARLRCSPMKGHSHVYWYRQLPEEGLKFMVYLQKENIIDESGMPKERFSAEFPKEGPSILRIQQVVRGDSAAYFCASSPWDSSDYGYTFGSGTRLTVV.

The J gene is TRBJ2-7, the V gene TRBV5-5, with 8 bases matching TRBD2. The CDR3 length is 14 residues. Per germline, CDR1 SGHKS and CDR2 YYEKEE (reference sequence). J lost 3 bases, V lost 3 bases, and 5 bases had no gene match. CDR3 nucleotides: TGTGCCAGCAGCTCCCGGGAGGGTAACTACGAGCAGTACTTC. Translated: CASSSREGNYEQYF.

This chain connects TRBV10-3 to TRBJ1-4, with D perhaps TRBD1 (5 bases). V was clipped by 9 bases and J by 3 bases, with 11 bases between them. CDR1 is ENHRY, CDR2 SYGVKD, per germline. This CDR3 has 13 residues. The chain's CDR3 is CAMGGGPNEKLFF. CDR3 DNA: TGTGCCATGGGGGGGGGTCCTAATGAAAAACTGTTTTTT.

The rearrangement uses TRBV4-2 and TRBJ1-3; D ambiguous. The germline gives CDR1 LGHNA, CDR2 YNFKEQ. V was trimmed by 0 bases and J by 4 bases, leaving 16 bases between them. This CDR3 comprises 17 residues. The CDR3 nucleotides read TGTGCCAGCAGCCAAGATTGGCTACAGCTTGGGGGAAACACCATATATTTT. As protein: CASSQDWLQLGGNTIYF.

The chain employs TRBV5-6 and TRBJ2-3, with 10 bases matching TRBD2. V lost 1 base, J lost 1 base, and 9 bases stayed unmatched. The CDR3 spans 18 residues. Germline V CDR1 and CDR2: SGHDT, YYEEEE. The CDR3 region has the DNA TGTGCCAGCAGCTTGAGACTAGCGGGTGTAAGCGGCACAGATACGCAGTATTTT. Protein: CASSLRLAGVSGTDTQYF.

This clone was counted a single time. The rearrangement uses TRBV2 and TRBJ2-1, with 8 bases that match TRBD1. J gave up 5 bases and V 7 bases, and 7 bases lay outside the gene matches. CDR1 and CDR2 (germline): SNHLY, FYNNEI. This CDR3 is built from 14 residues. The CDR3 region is CASTTGGSDNEQFF. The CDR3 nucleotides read TGTGCCAGCACTACAGGGGGATCAGACAATGAGCAGTTCTTC.

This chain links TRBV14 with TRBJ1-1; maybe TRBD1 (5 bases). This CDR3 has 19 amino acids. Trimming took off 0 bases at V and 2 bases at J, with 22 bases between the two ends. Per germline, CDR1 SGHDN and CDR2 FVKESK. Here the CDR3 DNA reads TGTGCCAGCAGCCAAGAGGTCCAGGGTATGGGGTGGCGCAACACTGAAGCTTTCTTT. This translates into CASSQEVQGMGWRNTEAFF.

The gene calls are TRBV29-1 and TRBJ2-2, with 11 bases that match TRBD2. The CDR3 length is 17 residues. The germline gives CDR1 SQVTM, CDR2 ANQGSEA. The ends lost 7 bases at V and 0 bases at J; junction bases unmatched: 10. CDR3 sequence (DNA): TGCAGCGCTACTCACCTAGCGGGGGGTCCGAACACCGGGGAGCTGTTTTTT. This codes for CSATHLAGGPNTGELFF.

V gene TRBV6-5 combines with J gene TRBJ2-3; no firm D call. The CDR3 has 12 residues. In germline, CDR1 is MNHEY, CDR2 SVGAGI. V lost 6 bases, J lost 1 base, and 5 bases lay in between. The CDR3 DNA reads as TGTGCCAGCAGGGGCCGCACAGATACGCAGTATTTT. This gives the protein CASRGRTDTQYF.

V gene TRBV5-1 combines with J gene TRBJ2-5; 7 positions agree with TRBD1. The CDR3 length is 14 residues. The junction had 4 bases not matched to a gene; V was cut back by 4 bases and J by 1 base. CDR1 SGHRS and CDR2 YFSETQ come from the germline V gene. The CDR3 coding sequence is TGCGCCAGCAGCCGAGGGACAGCCCAAGAGACCCAGTACTTC. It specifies CASSRGTAQETQYF.

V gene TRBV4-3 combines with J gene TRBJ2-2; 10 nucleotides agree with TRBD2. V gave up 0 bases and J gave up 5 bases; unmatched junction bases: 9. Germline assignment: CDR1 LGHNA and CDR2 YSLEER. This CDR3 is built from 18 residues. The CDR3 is CASSQDASGGSATGELFF. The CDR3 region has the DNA TGCGCCAGCAGCCAAGATGCTAGCGGGGGCTCCGCTACCGGGGAGCTGTTTTTT.

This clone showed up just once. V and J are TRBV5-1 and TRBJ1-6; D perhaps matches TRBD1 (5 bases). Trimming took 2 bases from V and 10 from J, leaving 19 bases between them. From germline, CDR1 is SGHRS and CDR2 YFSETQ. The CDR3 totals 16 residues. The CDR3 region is CASSLLTRDSGSPLHF. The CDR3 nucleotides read TGCGCCAGCAGCTTACTTACGAGGGACTCGGGCTCACCCCTCCACTTT.

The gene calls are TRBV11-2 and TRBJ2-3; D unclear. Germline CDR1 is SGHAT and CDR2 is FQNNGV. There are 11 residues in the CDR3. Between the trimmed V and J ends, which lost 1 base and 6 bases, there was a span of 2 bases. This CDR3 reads CASSLADTQYF. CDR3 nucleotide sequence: TGTGCCAGCAGCTTAGCTGATACGCAGTATTTT. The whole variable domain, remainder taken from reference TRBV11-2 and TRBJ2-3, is EAGVAQSPRYKIIEKRQSVAFWCNPISGHATLYWYQQILGQGPKLLIQFQNNGVVDDSQLPKDRFSAERLKGVDSTLKIQPAKLEDSAVYLCASSLADTQYFGPGTRLTVL.

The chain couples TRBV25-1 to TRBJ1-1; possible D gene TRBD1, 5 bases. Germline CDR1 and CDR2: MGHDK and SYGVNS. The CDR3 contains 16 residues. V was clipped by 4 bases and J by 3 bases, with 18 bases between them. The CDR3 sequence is CASSAQGVSPDTEAFF. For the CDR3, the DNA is TGTGCCAGCAGTGCCCAGGGTGTTTCTCCGGACACTGAAGCTTTCTTT.

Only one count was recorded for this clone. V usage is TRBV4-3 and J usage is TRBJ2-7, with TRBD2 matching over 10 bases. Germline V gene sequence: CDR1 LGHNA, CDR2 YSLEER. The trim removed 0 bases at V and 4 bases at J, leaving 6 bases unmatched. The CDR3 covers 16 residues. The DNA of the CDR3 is TGCGCCAGCAGCCAAGATTCAGCTAGCGGGGGATACGAGCAGTACTTC. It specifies CASSQDSASGGYEQYF.

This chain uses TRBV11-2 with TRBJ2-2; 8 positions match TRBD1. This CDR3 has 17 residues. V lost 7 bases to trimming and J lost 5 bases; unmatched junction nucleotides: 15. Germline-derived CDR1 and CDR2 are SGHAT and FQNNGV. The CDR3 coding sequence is TGTGCCAGCACCCTACCAGGGGGCCAGGGACCTACCGGGGAGCTGTTTTTT. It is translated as CASTLPGGQGPTGELFF.

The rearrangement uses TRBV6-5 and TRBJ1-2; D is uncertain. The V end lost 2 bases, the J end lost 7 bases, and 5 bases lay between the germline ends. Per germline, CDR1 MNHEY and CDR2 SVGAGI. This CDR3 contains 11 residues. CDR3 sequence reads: CASSYRGGYTF. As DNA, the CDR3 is TGTGCCAGCAGTTACCGGGGTGGCTACACCTTC.

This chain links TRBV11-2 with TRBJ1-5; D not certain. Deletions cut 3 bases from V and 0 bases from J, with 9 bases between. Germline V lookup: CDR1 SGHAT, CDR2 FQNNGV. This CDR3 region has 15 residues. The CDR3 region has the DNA TGTGCCAGCAGCTTCTCGACAACTAGCAATCAGCCCCAGCATTTT. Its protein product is CASSFSTTSNQPQHF.

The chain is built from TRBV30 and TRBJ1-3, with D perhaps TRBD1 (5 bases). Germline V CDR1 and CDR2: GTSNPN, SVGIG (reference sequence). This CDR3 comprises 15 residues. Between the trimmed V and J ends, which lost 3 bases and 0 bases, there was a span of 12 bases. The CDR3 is CAWSHDRFSGNTIYF. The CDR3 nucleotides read TGTGCCTGGAGCCATGACAGATTCTCTGGAAACACCATATATTTT.